A selection of T cell receptor beta chains follows, all from one sample in a study of chemoradiotherapy in HPV16-positive cancers. The table came from immunoSEQ multiplex PCR; TCRdb's copy has only in-frame clones and leaves some out. Of about 870 clones in the sample, nearly 90% are singletons; the top ten hold 8.6%. Sequences were derived from tumor tissue, sampled from a patient who underwent chemoradiotherapy. Every receptor here comes from a human donor with HPV-associated anogenital cancer. The conserved cysteine and the conserved F or W are not part of the CDR3 here. D genes are given only for firm matches. Part of the rows lack a size; the others show once, few, many or a class for expanded clones.

clone size: NA
V gene: TRBV7-2
D gene: NA
J gene: TRBJ2-5
CDR3 protein: ASSLGLGKTQY

clone size: NA
V gene: TRBV7-3
D gene: NA
J gene: TRBJ1-2
CDR3 protein: ASSPSGANYGYT

clone size: NA
V gene: TRBV2
D gene: TRBD2
J gene: TRBJ2-1
CDR3 protein: ASSEGSGGHLNEQF

clone size: NA
V gene: TRBV6-5
D gene: NA
J gene: TRBJ1-2
CDR3 protein: ASKSYRVKEGYT

clone size: NA
V gene: TRBV7-2
D gene: TRBD1
J gene: TRBJ2-1
CDR3 protein: ASSFNGQGNSDEQF

clone size: NA
V gene: TRBV4-3
D gene: NA
J gene: TRBJ1-4
CDR3 protein: ASSLDSLVDEKLF

clone size: NA
V gene: TRBV12-5
D gene: NA
J gene: TRBJ1-1
CDR3 protein: ASGSRGTEAF

clone size: once
V gene: TRBV6-4
D gene: NA
J gene: TRBJ2-3
CDR3 protein: ASSESAQGADTQY

clone size: NA
V gene: TRBV5-6
D gene: NA
J gene: TRBJ1-2
CDR3 protein: ASRDLAPGGYT

clone size: NA
V gene: TRBV27
D gene: NA
J gene: TRBJ2-7
CDR3 protein: ATKTQDNYEQY

clone size: NA
V gene: TRBV5-6
D gene: NA
J gene: TRBJ2-3
CDR3 protein: ASSPGAVDTQY

clone size: NA
V gene: TRBV7-2
D gene: TRBD2
J gene: TRBJ2-5
CDR3 protein: ASSRTSHEETQY

clone size: NA
V gene: TRBV7-2
D gene: NA
J gene: TRBJ1-5
CDR3 protein: ASSYGRWDQPQH

clone size: NA
V gene: TRBV7-9
D gene: NA
J gene: TRBJ2-5
CDR3 protein: ASSLAVQGQETQY

clone size: NA
V gene: TRBV14
D gene: TRBD1
J gene: TRBJ2-3
CDR3 protein: ASSQTGSLSTDTQY

clone size: NA
V gene: TRBV5-1
D gene: NA
J gene: TRBJ2-2
CDR3 protein: ASSLGRGDGELF

clone size: NA
V gene: TRBV18
D gene: NA
J gene: TRBJ2-1
CDR3 protein: ASSPQWNPYNEQF

clone size: NA
V gene: TRBV19
D gene: NA
J gene: TRBJ1-1
CDR3 protein: ASSINGQNTEAF

clone size: NA
V gene: TRBV4-1
D gene: NA
J gene: TRBJ1-4
CDR3 protein: ASSQDWGEKLF

clone size: NA
V gene: TRBV7-8
D gene: NA
J gene: TRBJ1-5
CDR3 protein: ASSLVIGARNQPQH